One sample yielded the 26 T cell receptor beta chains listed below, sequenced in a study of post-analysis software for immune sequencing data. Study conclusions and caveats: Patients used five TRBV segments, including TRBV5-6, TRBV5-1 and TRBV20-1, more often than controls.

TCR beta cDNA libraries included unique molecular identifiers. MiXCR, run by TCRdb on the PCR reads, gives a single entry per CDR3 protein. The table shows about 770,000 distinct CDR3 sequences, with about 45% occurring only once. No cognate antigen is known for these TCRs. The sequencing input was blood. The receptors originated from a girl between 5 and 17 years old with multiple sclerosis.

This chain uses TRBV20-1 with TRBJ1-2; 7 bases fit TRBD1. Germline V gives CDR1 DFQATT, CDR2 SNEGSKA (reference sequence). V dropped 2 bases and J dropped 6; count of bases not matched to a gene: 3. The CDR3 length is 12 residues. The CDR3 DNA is TGCAGTGCTAGAACAGGGGAACATGGCTACACCTTC. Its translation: CSARTGEHGYTF.

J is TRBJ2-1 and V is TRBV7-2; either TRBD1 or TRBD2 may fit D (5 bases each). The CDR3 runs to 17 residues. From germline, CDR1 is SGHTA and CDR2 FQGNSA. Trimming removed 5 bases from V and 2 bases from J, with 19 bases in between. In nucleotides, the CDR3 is TGTGCCAGCAGCAAATCCGGGACCCAATTTCCCTACAATGAGCAGTTCTTC. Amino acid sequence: CASSKSGTQFPYNEQFF.

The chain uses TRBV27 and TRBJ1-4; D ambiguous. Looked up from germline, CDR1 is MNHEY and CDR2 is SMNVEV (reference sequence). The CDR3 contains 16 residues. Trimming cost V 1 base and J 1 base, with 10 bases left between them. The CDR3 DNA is TGTGCCAGCAGTTTATATTCCGGTGAAACTAATGAAAAACTGTTTTTT. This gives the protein CASSLYSGETNEKLFF.

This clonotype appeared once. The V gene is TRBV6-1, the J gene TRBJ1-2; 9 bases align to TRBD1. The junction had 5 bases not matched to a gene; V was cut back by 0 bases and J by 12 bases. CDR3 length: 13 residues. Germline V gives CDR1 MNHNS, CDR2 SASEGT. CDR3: CASSEAGQGGHTF. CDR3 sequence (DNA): TGTGCCAGCAGTGAAGCGGGACAGGGAGGCCACACCTTC.

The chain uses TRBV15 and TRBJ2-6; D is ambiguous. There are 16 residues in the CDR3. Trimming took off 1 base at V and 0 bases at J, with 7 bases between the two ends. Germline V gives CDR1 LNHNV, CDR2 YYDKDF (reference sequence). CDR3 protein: CATSRGWGSGANVLTF. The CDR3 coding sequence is TGTGCCACCAGCAGAGGTTGGGGCTCTGGGGCCAACGTCCTGACTTTC.

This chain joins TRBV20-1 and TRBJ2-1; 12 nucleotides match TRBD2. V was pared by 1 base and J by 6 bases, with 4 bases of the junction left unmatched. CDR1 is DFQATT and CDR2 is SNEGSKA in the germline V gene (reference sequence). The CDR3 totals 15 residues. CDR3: CSARGTSGIINEQFF. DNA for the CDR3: TGCAGTGCTAGAGGGACTAGCGGGATTATCAATGAGCAGTTCTTC.

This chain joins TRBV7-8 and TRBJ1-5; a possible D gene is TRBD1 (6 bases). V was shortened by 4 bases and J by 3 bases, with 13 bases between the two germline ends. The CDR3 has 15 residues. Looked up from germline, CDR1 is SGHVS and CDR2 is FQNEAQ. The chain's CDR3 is CASSSTGRINQPQHF. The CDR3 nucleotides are TGTGCCAGCAGCTCGACAGGACGGATCAATCAGCCCCAGCATTTT.

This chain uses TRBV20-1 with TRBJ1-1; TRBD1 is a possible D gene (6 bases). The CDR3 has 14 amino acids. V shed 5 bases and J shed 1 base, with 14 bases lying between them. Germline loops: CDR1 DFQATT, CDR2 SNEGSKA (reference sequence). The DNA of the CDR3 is TGCAGTGCTTCACGCCCGACAGGGAACACTGAAGCTTTCTTT. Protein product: CSASRPTGNTEAFF.

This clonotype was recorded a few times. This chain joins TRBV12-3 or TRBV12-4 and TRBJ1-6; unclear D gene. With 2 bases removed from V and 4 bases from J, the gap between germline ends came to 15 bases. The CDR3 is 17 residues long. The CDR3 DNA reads TGTGCCAGCAGTTTATCTCAAGGACCGGGGTATAATTCACCCCTCCACTTT. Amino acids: CASSLSQGPGYNSPLHF.

The CDR3 is CSVERGADEQFF. In DNA, the CDR3 is TGCAGCGTTGAGCGGGGGGCAGATGAGCAGTTCTTC. The chain carries TRBV29-1 and TRBJ2-1; 8 bases align to TRBD2. The V segment lost 3 bases and the J segment 8 bases; nucleotides outside the gene matches: 3. Germline V gene sequence: CDR1 SQVTM, CDR2 ANQGSEA. The CDR3 has 12 residues.

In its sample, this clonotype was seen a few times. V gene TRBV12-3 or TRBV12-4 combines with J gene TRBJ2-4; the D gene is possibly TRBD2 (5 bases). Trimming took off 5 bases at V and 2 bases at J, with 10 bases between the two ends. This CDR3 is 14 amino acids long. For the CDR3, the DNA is TGTGCCAGCAGTCTAGGAGGAACCAAAAACATTCAGTACTTC. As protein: CASSLGGTKNIQYF.

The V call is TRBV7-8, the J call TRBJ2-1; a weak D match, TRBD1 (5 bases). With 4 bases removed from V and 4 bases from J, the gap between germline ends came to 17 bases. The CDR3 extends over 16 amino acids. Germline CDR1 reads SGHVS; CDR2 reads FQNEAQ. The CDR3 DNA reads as TGTGCCAGCAGCTCTCAAACCAGGGCCGGGTACAATGAGCAGTTCTTC. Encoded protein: CASSSQTRAGYNEQFF.

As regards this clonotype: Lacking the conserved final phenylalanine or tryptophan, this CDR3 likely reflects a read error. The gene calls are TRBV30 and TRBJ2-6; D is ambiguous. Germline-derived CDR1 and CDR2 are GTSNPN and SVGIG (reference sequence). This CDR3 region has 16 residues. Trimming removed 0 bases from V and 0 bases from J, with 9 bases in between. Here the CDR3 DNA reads TGTGCCTGGAGTGTAGGCCTAAACTCTGGGGCCAACGTCCTGACTTGC. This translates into CAWSVGLNSGANVLTC.

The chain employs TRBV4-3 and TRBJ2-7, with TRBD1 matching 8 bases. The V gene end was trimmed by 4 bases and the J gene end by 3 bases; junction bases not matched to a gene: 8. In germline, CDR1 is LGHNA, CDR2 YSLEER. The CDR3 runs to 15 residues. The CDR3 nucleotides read TGCGCCAGCAGCCTGCGGACAGGGTTTAGCTACGAGCAGTACTTC. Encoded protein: CASSLRTGFSYEQYF.

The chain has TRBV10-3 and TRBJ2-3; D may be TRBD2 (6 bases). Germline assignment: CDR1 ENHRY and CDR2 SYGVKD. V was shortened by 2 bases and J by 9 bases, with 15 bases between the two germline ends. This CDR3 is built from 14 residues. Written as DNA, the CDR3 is TGTGCCATCAGTGAGGGACTATCCGTCGCGACGCAGTATTTT. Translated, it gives CAISEGLSVATQYF.

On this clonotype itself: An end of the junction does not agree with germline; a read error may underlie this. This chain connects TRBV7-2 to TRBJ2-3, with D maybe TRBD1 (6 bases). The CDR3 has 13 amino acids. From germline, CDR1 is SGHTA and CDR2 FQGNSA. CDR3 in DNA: TGTGCCAACAGCTCAGACAGGACCGGTACGCAGTATTTT. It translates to CANSSDRTGTQYF.

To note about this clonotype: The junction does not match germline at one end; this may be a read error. The CDR3 sequence is CVSSPISTGTRETQYF. The CDR3 DNA sequence: TGTGTCAGCTCACCAATATCTACCGGGACAAGAGAGACCCAGTACTTC. The rearrangement joins TRBV18 to TRBJ2-5, with a tentative D call TRBD1 (6 bases). CDR1 KGHSH and CDR2 LQKENI come from the germline V gene. This CDR3 region has 16 residues.

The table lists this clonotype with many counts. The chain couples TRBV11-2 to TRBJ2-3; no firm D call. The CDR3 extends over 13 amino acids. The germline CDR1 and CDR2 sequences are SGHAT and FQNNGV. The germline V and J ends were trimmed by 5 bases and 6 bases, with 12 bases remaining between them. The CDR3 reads CASSPQPGDTQYF. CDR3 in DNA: TGTGCCAGCAGCCCTCAACCTGGGGATACGCAGTATTTT.

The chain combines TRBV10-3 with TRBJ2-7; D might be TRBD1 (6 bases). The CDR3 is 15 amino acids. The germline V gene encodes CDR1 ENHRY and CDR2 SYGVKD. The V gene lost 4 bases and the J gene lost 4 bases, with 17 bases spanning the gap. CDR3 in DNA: TGTGCCATCAGTGCCAGACAGGTGCCTGCGTACGAGCAGTACTTC. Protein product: CAISARQVPAYEQYF.

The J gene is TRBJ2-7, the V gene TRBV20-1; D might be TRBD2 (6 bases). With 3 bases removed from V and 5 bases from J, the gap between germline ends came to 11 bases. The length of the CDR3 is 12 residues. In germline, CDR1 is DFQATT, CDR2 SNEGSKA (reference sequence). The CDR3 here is CSARDGGHEQYF. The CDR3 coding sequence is TGCAGTGCTAGGGACGGGGGTCACGAGCAGTACTTC.

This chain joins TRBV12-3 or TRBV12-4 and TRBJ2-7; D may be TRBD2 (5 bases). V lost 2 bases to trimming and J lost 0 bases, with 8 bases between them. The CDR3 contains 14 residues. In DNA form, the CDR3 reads TGTGCCAGCAGTTTATTAGGAGGCTCCTACGAGCAGTACTTC. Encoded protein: CASSLLGGSYEQYF.

This CDR3 reads CASSGVGGSSAGANVLTF. DNA of the CDR3: TGTGCCAGCAGCGGGGTAGGCGGGAGTTCCGCTGGGGCCAACGTCCTGACTTTC. The V gene is TRBV12-3 or TRBV12-4, the J gene TRBJ2-6, with 7 bases matching TRBD2. V lost 6 bases to trimming and J lost 2 bases; unmatched junction nucleotides: 13. The CDR3 is made up of 18 amino acids.

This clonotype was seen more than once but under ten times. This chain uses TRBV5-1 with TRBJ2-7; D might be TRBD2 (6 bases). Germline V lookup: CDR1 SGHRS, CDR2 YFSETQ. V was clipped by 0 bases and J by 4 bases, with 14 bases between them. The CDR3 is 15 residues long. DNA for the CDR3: TGCGCCAGCAGCTTGGACCCGACTAGTGTATACGAGCAGTACTTC. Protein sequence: CASSLDPTSVYEQYF.

Written as DNA, the CDR3 is TGTGCCACCAACCCGGGACAGATCACAGATACGCAGTATTTT. It translates to CATNPGQITDTQYF. The genes are TRBV24-1 and TRBJ2-3; 7 positions match TRBD1. Germline V gives CDR1 KGHDR, CDR2 SFDVKD. The CDR3 has 14 amino acids. The trim removed 8 bases at V and 2 bases at J, leaving 6 bases unmatched.

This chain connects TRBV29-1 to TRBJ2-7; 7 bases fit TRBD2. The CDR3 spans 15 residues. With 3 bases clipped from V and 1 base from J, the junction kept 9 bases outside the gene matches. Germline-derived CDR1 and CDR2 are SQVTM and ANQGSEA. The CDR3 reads CSVEVPGLQSYEQYF. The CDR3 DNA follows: TGCAGCGTTGAGGTTCCGGGACTACAATCCTACGAGCAGTACTTC.

CDR3 sequence (DNA): TGTGCCAGCAGCTCGAGGGGGGGAATCTCTGGGGCCAACGTCCTGACTTTC. Translating it yields CASSSRGGISGANVLTF. The genes are TRBV7-3 and TRBJ2-6; TRBD2 is a possible D gene (7 bases). V lost 4 bases, J lost 0 bases, and 13 bases lay in between. CDR3 length: 17 residues. Germline assignment: CDR1 SGHTA and CDR2 FQGTGA.